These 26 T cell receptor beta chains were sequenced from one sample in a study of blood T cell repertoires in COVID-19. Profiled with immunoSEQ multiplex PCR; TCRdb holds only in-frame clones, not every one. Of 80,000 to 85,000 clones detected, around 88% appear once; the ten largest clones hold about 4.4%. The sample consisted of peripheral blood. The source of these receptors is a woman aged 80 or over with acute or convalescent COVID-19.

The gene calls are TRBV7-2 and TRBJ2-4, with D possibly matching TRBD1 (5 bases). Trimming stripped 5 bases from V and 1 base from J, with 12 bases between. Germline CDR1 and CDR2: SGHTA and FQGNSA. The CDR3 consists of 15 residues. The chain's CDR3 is CASSPVSGAKNIQYF. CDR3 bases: TGTGCCAGCAGCCCGGTTTCAGGGGCCAAAAACATTCAGTACTTC.

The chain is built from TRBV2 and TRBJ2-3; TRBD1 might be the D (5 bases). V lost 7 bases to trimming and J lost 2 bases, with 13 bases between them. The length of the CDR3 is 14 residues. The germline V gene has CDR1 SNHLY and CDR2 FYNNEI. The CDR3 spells CASIERQSTDTQYF. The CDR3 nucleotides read TGTGCCAGCATAGAGAGACAGTCCACAGATACGCAGTATTTT. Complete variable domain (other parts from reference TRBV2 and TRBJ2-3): EPEVTQTPSHQVTQMGQEVILRCVPISNHLYFYWYRQILGQKVEFLVSFYNNEISEKSEIFDDQFSVERPDGSNFTLKIRSTKLEDSAMYFCASIERQSTDTQYFGPGTRLTVL.

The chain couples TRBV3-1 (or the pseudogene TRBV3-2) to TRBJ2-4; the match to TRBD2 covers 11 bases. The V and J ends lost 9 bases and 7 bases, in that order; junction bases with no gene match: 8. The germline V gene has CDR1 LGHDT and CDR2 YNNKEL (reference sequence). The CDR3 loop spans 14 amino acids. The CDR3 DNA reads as TGTGCCAGACCCGAACTAGCGGGGGCTAACATTCAGTACTTC. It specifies CARPELAGANIQYF.

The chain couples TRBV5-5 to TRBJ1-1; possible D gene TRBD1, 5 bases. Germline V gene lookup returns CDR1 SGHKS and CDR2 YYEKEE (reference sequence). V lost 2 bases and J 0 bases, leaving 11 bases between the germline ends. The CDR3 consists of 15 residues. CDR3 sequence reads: CASSLGGAMNTEAFF. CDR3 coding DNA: TGTGCCAGCAGCTTAGGAGGGGCTATGAACACTGAAGCTTTCTTT. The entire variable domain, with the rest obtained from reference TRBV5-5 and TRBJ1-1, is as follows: DAGVTQSPTHLIKTRGQQVTLRCSPISGHKSVSWYQQVLGQGPQFIFQYYEKEERGRGNFPDRFSARQFPNYSSELNVNALLLGDSALYLCASSLGGAMNTEAFFGQGTRLTVV.

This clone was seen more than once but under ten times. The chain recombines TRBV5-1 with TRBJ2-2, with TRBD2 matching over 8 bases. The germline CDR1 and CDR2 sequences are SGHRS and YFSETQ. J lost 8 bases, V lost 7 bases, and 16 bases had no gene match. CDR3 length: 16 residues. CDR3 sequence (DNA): TGCGCCAGCTCACGGTCCTGGACTAGCTCTCCGGGGGAGCTGTTTTTT. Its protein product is CASSRSWTSSPGELFF.

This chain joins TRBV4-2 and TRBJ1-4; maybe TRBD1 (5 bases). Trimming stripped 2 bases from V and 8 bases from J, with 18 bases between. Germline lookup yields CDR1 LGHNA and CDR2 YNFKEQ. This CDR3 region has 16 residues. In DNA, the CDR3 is TGTGCCAGCAGCCAAAACCAAGGCAGGGTACGGGAAAAACTGTTTTTT. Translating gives CASSQNQGRVREKLFF.

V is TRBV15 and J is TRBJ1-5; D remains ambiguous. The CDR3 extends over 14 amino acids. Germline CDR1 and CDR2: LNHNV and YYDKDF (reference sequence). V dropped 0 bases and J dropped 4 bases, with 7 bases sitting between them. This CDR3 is CATSRDPGNQPQHF. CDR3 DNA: TGTGCCACCAGCAGAGATCCAGGTAATCAGCCCCAGCATTTT.

The CDR3 loop reads CASSGVGSMEDHLHF. DNA for the CDR3: TGTGCCAGCAGTGGGGTAGGGTCTATGGAGGATCACCTCCACTTT. V gene TRBV25-1 combines with J gene TRBJ1-6; the D is unclear. The germline V gene encodes CDR1 MGHDK and CDR2 SYGVNS. The CDR3 is 15 residues long. V lost 4 bases, J lost 15 bases, and 22 bases lay in between. Based on the CDR3 plus reference TRBV25-1 and TRBJ1-6, the full variable domain is EADIYQTPRYLVIGTGKKITLECSQTMGHDKMYWYQQDPGMELHLIHYSYGVNSTEKGDLSSESTVSRIRTEHFPLTLESARPSHTSQYLCASSGVGSMEDHLHFGNGTRLTVT.

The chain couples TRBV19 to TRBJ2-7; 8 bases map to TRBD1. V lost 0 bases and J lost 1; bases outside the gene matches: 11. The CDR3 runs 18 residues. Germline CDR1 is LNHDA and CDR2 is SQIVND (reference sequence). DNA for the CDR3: TGTGCCAGTAGTATAGATCATACAGGGGGTCGCCGGTCCTACGAGCAGTACTTC. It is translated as CASSIDHTGGRRSYEQYF.

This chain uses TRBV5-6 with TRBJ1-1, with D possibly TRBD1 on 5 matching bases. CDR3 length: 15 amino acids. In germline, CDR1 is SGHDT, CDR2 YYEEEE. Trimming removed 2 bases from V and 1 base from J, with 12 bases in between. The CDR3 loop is CASSFYDRSNTEAFF. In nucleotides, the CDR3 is TGTGCCAGCAGCTTCTATGACAGATCGAACACTGAAGCTTTCTTT.

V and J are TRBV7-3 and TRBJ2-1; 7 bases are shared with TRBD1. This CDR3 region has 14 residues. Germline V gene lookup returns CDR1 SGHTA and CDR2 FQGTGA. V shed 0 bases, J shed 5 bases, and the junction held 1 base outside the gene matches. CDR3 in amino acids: CASSLTDRNNEQFF. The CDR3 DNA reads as TGTGCCAGCAGCTTAACGGACAGGAACAATGAGCAGTTCTTC.

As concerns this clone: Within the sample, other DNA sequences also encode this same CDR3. The CDR3 nucleotides read TGTGCCAGCTCCCAAGGGGAGAACACTGAAGCTTTCTTT. It codes for CASSQGENTEAFF. V is TRBV18 and J is TRBJ1-1; perhaps TRBD1 as D (5 bases). The V gene lost 6 bases and the J gene lost 1 base, with 9 bases spanning the gap. Germline-derived CDR1 and CDR2 are KGHSH and LQKENI. CDR3 length: 13 amino acids.

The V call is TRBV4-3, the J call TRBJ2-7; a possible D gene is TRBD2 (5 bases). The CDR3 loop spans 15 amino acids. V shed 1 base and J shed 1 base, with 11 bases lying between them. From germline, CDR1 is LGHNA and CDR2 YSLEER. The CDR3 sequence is CASSQGLGGSYEQYF. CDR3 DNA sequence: TGCGCCAGCAGCCAAGGATTAGGCGGGTCCTACGAGCAGTACTTC.

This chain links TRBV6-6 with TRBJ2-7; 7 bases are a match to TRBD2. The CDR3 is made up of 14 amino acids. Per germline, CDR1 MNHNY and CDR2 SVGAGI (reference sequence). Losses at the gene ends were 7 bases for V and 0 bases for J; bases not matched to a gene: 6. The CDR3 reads CASTRGDYSYEQYF. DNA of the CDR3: TGTGCCAGCACCCGGGGGGACTACTCCTACGAGCAGTACTTC.

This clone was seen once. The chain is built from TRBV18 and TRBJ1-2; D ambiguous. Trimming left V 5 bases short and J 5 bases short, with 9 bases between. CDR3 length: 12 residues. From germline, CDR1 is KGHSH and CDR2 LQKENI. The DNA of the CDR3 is TGTGCCAGCTCAGTACAGAATTATGGCTACACCTTC. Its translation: CASSVQNYGYTF.

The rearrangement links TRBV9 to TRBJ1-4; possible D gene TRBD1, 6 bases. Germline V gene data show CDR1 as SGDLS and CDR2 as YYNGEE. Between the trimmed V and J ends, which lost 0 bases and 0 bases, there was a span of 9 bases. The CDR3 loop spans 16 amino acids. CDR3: CASSVGQVATNEKLFF. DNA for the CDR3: TGTGCCAGCAGCGTAGGACAGGTTGCAACTAATGAAAAACTGTTTTTT. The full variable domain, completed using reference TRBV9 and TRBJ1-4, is DSGVTQTPKHLITATGQRVTLRCSPRSGDLSVYWYQQSLDQGLQFLIQYYNGEERAKGNILERFSAQQFPDLHSELNLSSLELGDSALYFCASSVGQVATNEKLFFGSGTQLSVL.

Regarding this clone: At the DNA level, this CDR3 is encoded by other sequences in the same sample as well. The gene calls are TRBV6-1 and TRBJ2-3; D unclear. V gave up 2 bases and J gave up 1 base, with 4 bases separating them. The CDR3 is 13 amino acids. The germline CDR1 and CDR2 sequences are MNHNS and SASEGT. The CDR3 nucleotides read TGTGCCAGCAGTGAACGGGGCACAGATACGCAGTATTTT. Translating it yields CASSERGTDTQYF.

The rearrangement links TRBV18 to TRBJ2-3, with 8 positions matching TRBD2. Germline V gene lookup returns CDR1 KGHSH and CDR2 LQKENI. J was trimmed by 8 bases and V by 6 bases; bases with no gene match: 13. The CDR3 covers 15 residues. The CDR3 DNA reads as TGTGCCAGCTCTAACCCGGGACTAGGATCTTCTACGCAGTATTTT. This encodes CASSNPGLGSSTQYF.

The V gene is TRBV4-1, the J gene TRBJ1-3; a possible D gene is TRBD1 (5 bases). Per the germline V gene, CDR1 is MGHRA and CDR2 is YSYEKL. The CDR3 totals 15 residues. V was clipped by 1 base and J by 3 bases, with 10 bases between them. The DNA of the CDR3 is TGCGCCAGCAGCCAAGGGGGCATGGGTGGAAACACCATATATTTT. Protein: CASSQGGMGGNTIYF.

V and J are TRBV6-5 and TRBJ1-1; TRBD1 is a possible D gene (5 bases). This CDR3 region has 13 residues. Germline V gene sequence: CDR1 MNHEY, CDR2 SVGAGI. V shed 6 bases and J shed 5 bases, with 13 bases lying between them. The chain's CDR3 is CASRGLLGTEAFF. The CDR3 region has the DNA TGTGCCAGCAGGGGACTCCTCGGGACTGAAGCTTTCTTT.

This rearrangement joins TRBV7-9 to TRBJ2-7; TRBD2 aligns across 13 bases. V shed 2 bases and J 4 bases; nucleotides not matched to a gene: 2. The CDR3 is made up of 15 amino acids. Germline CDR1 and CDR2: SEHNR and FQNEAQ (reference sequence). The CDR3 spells CASSLTGLAGYEQYF. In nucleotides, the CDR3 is TGTGCCAGCAGCTTAACGGGACTAGCGGGGTACGAGCAGTACTTC.

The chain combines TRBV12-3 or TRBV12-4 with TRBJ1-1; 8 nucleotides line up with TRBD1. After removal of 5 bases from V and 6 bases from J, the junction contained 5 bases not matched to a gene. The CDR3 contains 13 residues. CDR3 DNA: TGTGCCAGCAGTGGACAGGGATGGGCTGAAGCTTTCTTT. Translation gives CASSGQGWAEAFF.

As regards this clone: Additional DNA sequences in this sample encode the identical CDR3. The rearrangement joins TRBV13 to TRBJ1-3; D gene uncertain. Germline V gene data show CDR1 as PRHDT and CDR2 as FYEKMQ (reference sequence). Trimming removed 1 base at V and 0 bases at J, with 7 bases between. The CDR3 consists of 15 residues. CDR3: CASSLDSSSGNTIYF. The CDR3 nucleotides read TGTGCCAGCAGCTTAGATTCCAGCTCTGGAAACACCATATATTTT. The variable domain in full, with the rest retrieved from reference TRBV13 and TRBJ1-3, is AAGVIQSPRHLIKEKRETATLKCYPIPRHDTVYWYQQGPGQDPQFLISFYEKMQSDKGSIPDRFSAQQFSDYHSELNMSSLELGDSALYFCASSLDSSSGNTIYFGEGSWLTVV.

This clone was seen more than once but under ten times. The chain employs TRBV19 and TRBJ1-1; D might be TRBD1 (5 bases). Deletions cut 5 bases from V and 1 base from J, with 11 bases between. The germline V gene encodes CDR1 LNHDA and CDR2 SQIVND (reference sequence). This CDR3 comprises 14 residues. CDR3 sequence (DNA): TGTGCCAGTAGTCGCGGGGCAGCGAACACTGAAGCTTTCTTT. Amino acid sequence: CASSRGAANTEAFF.

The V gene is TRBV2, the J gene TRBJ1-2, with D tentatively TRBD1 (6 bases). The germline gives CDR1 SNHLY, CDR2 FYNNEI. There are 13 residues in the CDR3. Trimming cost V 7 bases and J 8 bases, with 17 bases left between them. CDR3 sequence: CASKRQGSPGYTF. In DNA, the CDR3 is TGTGCCAGCAAGCGGCAGGGGAGCCCGGGCTACACCTTC.

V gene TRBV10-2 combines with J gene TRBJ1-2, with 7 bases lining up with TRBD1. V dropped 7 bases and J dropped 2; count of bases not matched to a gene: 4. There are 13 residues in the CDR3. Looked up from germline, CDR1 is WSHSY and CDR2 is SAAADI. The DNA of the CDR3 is TGCGCCAGCACCGAGGGACAGAACTATGGCTACACCTTC. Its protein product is CASTEGQNYGYTF.